The next 15 T cell receptor beta chains were all read from a single sample in a study of blood T cell repertoires in COVID-19 (dated by TCRdb to about 2020). The library was built by means of the immunoSEQ multiplex PCR assay. TCRdb re-hosts the immuneACCESS table, in-frame sequences only. Its copies lack some clones; in the studies checked, an unresolved V gene accounts for under half of them, and the cause for the rest is not known. In all, the sample holds 400,000 to 450,000 clones, and roughly 89% of those were seen once. 0.8% to 0.9% of the sample is taken by the ten largest. Material: peripheral blood. The receptors were gathered from a man aged 18 to 29 with COVID-19, enrolled during active disease.

The rearrangement joins TRBV24-1 to TRBJ2-3; D remains unclear. V lost 7 bases, J lost 0 bases, and 10 bases lay in between. The CDR3 contains 14 residues. CDR1 and CDR2 from the germline V gene are KGHDR and SFDVKD. The CDR3 region has the DNA TGTGCCACCAGCAAAGCCTCTAGCACAGATACGCAGTATTTT. Translation: CATSKASSTDTQYF.

This clone was picked up one time. The rearrangement uses TRBV6-2 or TRBV6-3 and TRBJ2-3; 8 nucleotides agree with TRBD1. Germline CDR1 is MNHEY and CDR2 is SVGEGT. This CDR3 has 14 amino acids. J gave up 4 bases and V 5 bases, and 5 bases lay outside the gene matches. The CDR3 nucleotides read TGTGCCAGCAGTCAACGGACAGGGTCAGATACGCAGTATTTT. Protein: CASSQRTGSDTQYF.

The rearrangement links TRBV7-9 to TRBJ2-1, with 8 bases lining up with TRBD2. Germline trimming cut 0 bases from V and 10 bases from J; bases unmatched to any gene: 5. This CDR3 has 14 residues. Per germline, CDR1 SEHNR and CDR2 FQNEAQ (reference sequence). In DNA, the CDR3 is TGTGCCAGCAGCTTAGCCGGGACTAGTGGGGAGCAGTTCTTC. It encodes CASSLAGTSGEQFF.

This clone was observed a handful of times. This chain links TRBV4-1 with TRBJ1-1, with 10 nucleotides matching TRBD1. Trimming removed 2 bases from V and 3 bases from J; junction bases left unmatched: 3. The CDR3 is 15 amino acids. CDR1 and CDR2 from the germline V gene are MGHRA and YSYEKL. The CDR3 DNA is TGCGCCAGCAGCCAAACCGGGACAGGGGACACTGAAGCTTTCTTT. Its translation is CASSQTGTGDTEAFF.

The chain employs TRBV2 and TRBJ1-5, with TRBD1 matching 10 bases. This CDR3 is built from 15 residues. Germline CDR1 and CDR2: SNHLY and FYNNEI. With V trimmed by 3 bases and J by 4 bases, 3 bases remained unmatched. Here the CDR3 DNA reads TGTGCCAGCAGTGAGGGGGGACAGGGGAATCAGCCCCAGCATTTT. It is translated as CASSEGGQGNQPQHF.

V is TRBV30 and J is TRBJ2-5; 7 positions agree with TRBD2. The CDR3 has 14 amino acids. Germline trimming cut 5 bases from V and 5 bases from J; bases unmatched to any gene: 11. CDR1 and CDR2 from the germline V gene are GTSNPN and SVGIG (reference sequence). CDR3 amino acids: CAWCGGGPLETQYF. In nucleotides, the CDR3 is TGTGCCTGGTGTGGGGGAGGGCCGTTGGAGACCCAGTACTTC.

This chain connects TRBV19 to TRBJ2-7; 7 nucleotides agree with TRBD1. Germline V lookup: CDR1 LNHDA, CDR2 SQIVND (reference sequence). Trimming took 6 bases from V and 2 from J; bases not matched to a gene: 4. The CDR3 sequence is 13 residues long. The CDR3 DNA reads as TGTGCCAGTAGCCCCGGGACAGCCTACGAGCAGTACTTC. This encodes CASSPGTAYEQYF.

The chain employs TRBV18 and TRBJ1-5, with 8 nucleotides matching TRBD1. CDR3 size: 16 residues. V was pared by 2 bases and J by 3 bases, with 6 bases of the junction left unmatched. Germline CDR1 KGHSH, CDR2 LQKENI. CDR3 in amino acids: CASSPGTGILNQPQHF. In nucleotides, the CDR3 is TGTGCCAGCTCACCAGGGACAGGTATCCTCAATCAGCCCCAGCATTTT.

The chain uses TRBV9 and TRBJ2-7; TRBD1 agrees at 8 bases. There are 14 residues in the CDR3. The germline CDR1 and CDR2 sequences are SGDLS and YYNGEE. Germline trimming cut 0 bases from V and 4 bases from J; bases unmatched to any gene: 3. The CDR3 loop reads CASSVEGTGYEQYF. In DNA, the CDR3 is TGTGCCAGCAGCGTAGAAGGGACAGGATACGAGCAGTACTTC.

This clone was detected a few times. The J gene is TRBJ1-5, the V gene TRBV10-2; tentatively, D is TRBD1 (6 bases). The germline V gene has CDR1 WSHSY and CDR2 SAAADI. Trimming cost V 3 bases and J 2 bases, with 8 bases left between them. CDR3 length equals 14 residues. CDR3 region: CASSDRQGNQPQHF. CDR3 bases: TGCGCCAGCAGTGATCGACAGGGCAATCAGCCCCAGCATTTT.

The gene calls are TRBV2 and TRBJ2-1; D is perhaps TRBD2 (6 bases). CDR3 length: 15 amino acids. Germline V gene lookup returns CDR1 SNHLY and CDR2 FYNNEI. Trimming left V 3 bases short and J 0 bases short, with 9 bases between. The CDR3 loop is CASSEEGTSYNEQFF. The CDR3 DNA sequence: TGTGCCAGCAGTGAGGAGGGGACCTCCTACAATGAGCAGTTCTTC. The full variable domain, with the rest looked up from reference TRBV2 and TRBJ2-1, is EPEVTQTPSHQVTQMGQEVILRCVPISNHLYFYWYRQILGQKVEFLVSFYNNEISEKSEIFDDQFSVERPDGSNFTLKIRSTKLEDSAMYFCASSEEGTSYNEQFFGPGTRLTVL.

V and J are TRBV29-1 and TRBJ2-3; 9 bases are a match to TRBD2. Per germline, CDR1 SQVTM and CDR2 ANQGSEA. The CDR3 runs to 13 residues. Trimming took 7 bases from V and 3 from J; bases not matched to a gene: 5. The CDR3 sequence is CSARGGLTDTQYF. Here the CDR3 DNA reads TGCAGCGCGCGGGGGGGCTTAACAGATACGCAGTATTTT.

V gene TRBV6-5 combines with J gene TRBJ2-2; 8 bases align to TRBD2. The J segment lost 7 bases and the V segment lost 2 bases, leaving 6 bases of the junction unmatched. The CDR3 has 15 amino acids. In germline, CDR1 is MNHEY, CDR2 SVGAGI. The CDR3 bases are TGTGCCAGCAGTTACAATGGCGGGAGGAACGGGGAGCTGTTTTTT. Amino acid sequence: CASSYNGGRNGELFF.

The V gene is TRBV4-1, the J gene TRBJ2-7; 8 bases align to TRBD2. V was pared by 0 bases and J by 5 bases, with 12 bases of the junction left unmatched. Per germline, CDR1 MGHRA and CDR2 YSYEKL. The CDR3 consists of 17 residues. CDR3 coding DNA: TGCGCCAGCAGCCAAGACGGTCGAGCGGGGGTAAGGGACGAGCAGTACTTC. It is translated as CASSQDGRAGVRDEQYF.

V gene TRBV29-1 combines with J gene TRBJ2-7; tentatively, D is TRBD1 (6 bases). This CDR3 region has 12 residues. The ends were cut back, 3 bases at V and 6 bases at J, with 12 bases in the middle. CDR1 and CDR2 (germline): SQVTM, ANQGSEA. This CDR3 reads CSVDMGAGEQYF. The CDR3, as DNA: TGCAGCGTTGATATGGGGGCGGGCGAGCAGTACTTC.